Following are 22 T cell receptor beta chains from one sample sequenced in a study of T cell responses to AZD1222 COVID-19 vaccine. TCRdb keeps only in-frame clones here, not all; method: immunoSEQ multiplex PCR. Among approximately 150,000 clones listed, around 94% were seen once. Sequenced material: peripheral blood, taken on day 0 of AZD1222 vaccination. The receptor source for this set is an adult in good health.

The J gene is TRBJ1-6, the V gene TRBV5-1, with D possibly being TRBD1 (6 bases). Trimming stripped 2 bases from V and 10 bases from J, with 16 bases between. CDR3 length: 15 amino acids. Germline V gene data show CDR1 as SGHRS and CDR2 as YFSETQ. In nucleotides, the CDR3 is TGCGCCAGCAGCTTCTCGGGACAAAGGAGATCACCCCTCCACTTT. Translation gives CASSFSGQRRSPLHF.

The chain carries TRBV5-6 and TRBJ1-6, with 7 bases that match TRBD1. The trim removed 5 bases at V and 1 base at J, leaving 3 bases unmatched. The CDR3 covers 15 residues. Germline V gives CDR1 SGHDT, CDR2 YYEEEE. CDR3 nucleotide sequence: TGTGCCAGCAGGATACAGGGGTCCTATAATTCACCCCTCCACTTT. Residues: CASRIQGSYNSPLHF.

The chain is built from TRBV15 and TRBJ1-4, with D maybe TRBD1 (5 bases). The CDR3 is 14 amino acids. Trimming removed 2 bases at V and 5 bases at J, with 9 bases between. From germline, CDR1 is LNHNV and CDR2 YYDKDF (reference sequence). The CDR3: CATSRQGGNEKLFF. CDR3 DNA: TGTGCCACCAGCAGACAGGGAGGAAATGAAAAACTGTTTTTT. Complete variable domain (other parts from reference TRBV15 and TRBJ1-4): DAMVIQNPRYQVTQFGKPVTLSCSQTLNHNVMYWYQQKSSQAPKLLFHYYDKDFNNEADTPDNFQSRRPNTSFCFLDIRSPGLGDTAMYLCATSRQGGNEKLFFGSGTQLSVL.

The chain combines TRBV6-6 with TRBJ1-3; D unclear. Germline V gene lookup returns CDR1 MNHNY and CDR2 SVGAGI (reference sequence). Deletions cut 5 bases from V and 0 bases from J, with 8 bases between. The CDR3 runs 14 residues. CDR3 sequence reads: CASSPNYSGNTIYF. CDR3 nucleotides: TGTGCCAGCAGTCCTAACTACTCTGGAAACACCATATATTTT.

The chain uses TRBV3-1 (or the pseudogene TRBV3-2) and TRBJ1-1, with a possible D match to TRBD1 (5 bases). Trimming took off 0 bases at V and 11 bases at J, with 13 bases between the two ends. Germline lookup yields CDR1 LGHDT and CDR2 YNNKEL (reference sequence). The CDR3 length is 13 residues. In nucleotides, the CDR3 is TGTGCCAGCAGCCAAGAGGGGACTGAGCGGGCTTTCTTT. It yields the protein CASSQEGTERAFF.

This clone was found once. This chain uses TRBV7-9 with TRBJ1-3; a weak D match, TRBD1 (6 bases). Per germline, CDR1 SEHNR and CDR2 FQNEAQ (reference sequence). Deletions cut 8 bases from V and 4 bases from J, with 15 bases between. The CDR3 contains 14 residues. The CDR3 region is CASGFAGDGNTIYF. The CDR3 coding sequence is TGTGCCAGCGGGTTTGCAGGGGACGGAAACACCATATATTTT.

Concerning this clone itself: In the same sample, other DNA sequences code for this CDR3. The chain links TRBV19 to TRBJ1-1, with unresolved D. CDR1 and CDR2 (germline): LNHDA, SQIVND (reference sequence). The CDR3 extends over 13 amino acids. V lost 3 bases and J lost 3, with 8 bases in between. CDR3 amino acids: CASSIGGYTEAFF. CDR3 sequence (DNA): TGTGCCAGTAGTATCGGAGGGTACACTGAAGCTTTCTTT. Together with reference TRBV19 and TRBJ1-1, the CDR3 gives the full variable domain: DGGITQSPKYLFRKEGQNVTLSCEQNLNHDAMYWYRQDPGQGLRLIYYSQIVNDFQKGDIAEGYSVSREKKESFPLTVTSAQKNPTAFYLCASSIGGYTEAFFGQGTRLTVV.

Worth noting for this clone: The junction shows a germline mismatch at one end, possibly a read error. The rearrangement links TRBV6-1 to TRBJ1-4, with 7 bases aligning to TRBD1. In germline, CDR1 is MNHNS, CDR2 SASEGT. This CDR3 is built from 15 residues. CDR3 protein: CASREATGEYEKLFF. In nucleotides, the CDR3 is TGTGCCAGCAGAGAAGCAACAGGGGAATACGAAAAACTGTTTTTT.

The chain links TRBV27 to TRBJ2-3; possibly TRBD1 for D (5 bases). CDR3 size: 13 residues. V gave up 10 bases and J gave up 2 bases, with 13 bases separating them. Germline lookup yields CDR1 MNHEY and CDR2 SMNVEV (reference sequence). CDR3 nucleotide sequence: TGTGCCACCGTGGACAAATTCACAGATACGCAGTATTTT. It encodes CATVDKFTDTQYF.

The chain is built from TRBV20-1 and TRBJ1-1; D is undetermined. Trimming removed 6 bases from V and 7 bases from J, with 9 bases in between. CDR3 length: 10 amino acids. Germline CDR1 DFQATT, CDR2 SNEGSKA (reference sequence). The DNA for the CDR3 is TGCAGTGCCCCACGGGGTGAAGCTTTCTTT. Translated: CSAPRGEAFF.

The chain combines TRBV6-5 with TRBJ2-3, with D possibly being TRBD2 (6 bases). This CDR3 comprises 14 residues. Looked up from germline, CDR1 is MNHEY and CDR2 is SVGAGI. V lost 8 bases to trimming and J lost 1 base, with 13 bases between them. The CDR3 sequence: CASATGEGTDTQYF. CDR3 coding DNA: TGTGCCAGCGCTACGGGGGAGGGCACAGATACGCAGTATTTT.

V gene TRBV7-3 combines with J gene TRBJ2-2, with a possible D match to TRBD1 (6 bases). The CDR3 length is 14 residues. The germline CDR1 and CDR2 sequences are SGHTA and FQGTGA. V was clipped by 5 bases and J by 1 base, with 8 bases between them. The CDR3 sequence is CASSKQGNTGELFF. For the CDR3, the DNA is TGTGCCAGCAGCAAACAGGGGAACACCGGGGAGCTGTTTTTT.

The V gene is TRBV3-1 (or the pseudogene TRBV3-2), the J gene TRBJ1-1; no firm D call. This CDR3 comprises 14 residues. The V and J ends lost 3 bases and 1 base respectively, with 9 bases between them. CDR1 is LGHDT, CDR2 YNNKEL, per germline (reference sequence). The CDR3 coding sequence is TGTGCCAGCAGCCATTTGGAGGGGAACACTGAAGCTTTCTTT. It encodes CASSHLEGNTEAFF.

The chain combines TRBV28 with TRBJ1-5; D unclear. Trimming removed 2 bases from V and 4 bases from J, with 0 bases in between. The CDR3 runs 11 residues. The germline V gene encodes CDR1 MDHEN and CDR2 SYDVKM. In nucleotides, the CDR3 is TGTGCCAGCAGTTTAAATCAGCCCCAGCATTTT. Protein: CASSLNQPQHF.

This sequence joins TRBV5-6 and TRBJ2-1; D is undetermined. The germline V gene encodes CDR1 SGHDT and CDR2 YYEEEE. Trimming took 3 bases from V and 0 from J, leaving 10 bases between them. The CDR3 loop spans 15 amino acids. CDR3 in DNA: TGTGCCAGCAGCTCCGCCCAAGGCTCCTACAATGAGCAGTTCTTC. Its protein product is CASSSAQGSYNEQFF.

The chain links TRBV6-5 to TRBJ2-5; TRBD2 matches at 12 bases. The trim removed 10 bases at V and 7 bases at J, leaving 10 bases unmatched. The CDR3 is 14 amino acids. The germline V gene has CDR1 MNHEY and CDR2 SVGAGI. The CDR3 reads CATAGLAGYGTQYF. The CDR3 DNA reads as TGTGCCACTGCAGGACTAGCGGGGTATGGGACCCAGTACTTC.

Comments on this clone: Other DNA variants within this sample encode the same CDR3. This rearrangement joins TRBV7-2 to TRBJ2-3; D gene uncertain. This CDR3 is 13 amino acids long. The V and J ends lost 2 bases and 3 bases respectively, with 6 bases between them. CDR1 SGHTA and CDR2 FQGNSA come from the germline V gene. The CDR3 here is CASSLSSTDTQYF. The CDR3 coding sequence is TGTGCCAGCAGCTTAAGTTCGACAGATACGCAGTATTTT.

The V and J genes are TRBV5-1 and TRBJ2-2; D uncertain. The V and J ends lost 0 bases and 4 bases respectively, with 13 bases between them. The CDR3 has 16 residues. Germline V CDR1 and CDR2: SGHRS, YFSETQ. The CDR3 sequence is CASSLGTALVTGELFF. DNA for the CDR3: TGCGCCAGCAGCTTGGGGACCGCGCTCGTCACCGGGGAGCTGTTTTTT. Full variable domain (missing parts from reference TRBV5-1 and TRBJ2-2): KAGVTQTPRYLIKTRGQQVTLSCSPISGHRSVSWYQQTPGQGLQFLFEYFSETQRNKGNFPGRFSGRQFSNSRSEMNVSTLELGDSALYLCASSLGTALVTGELFFGEGSRLTVL.

The chain couples TRBV19 to TRBJ2-1, with TRBD2 matching over 14 bases. This CDR3 has 15 residues. The germline CDR1 and CDR2 sequences are LNHDA and SQIVND (reference sequence). Trimming at V came to 5 bases and at J to 9 bases, leaving 6 bases not matched to a gene. The CDR3: CASSVGLAGGTEQFF. For the CDR3, the DNA is TGTGCCAGTAGTGTCGGACTAGCGGGAGGTACTGAGCAGTTCTTC.

The rearrangement uses TRBV6-5 and TRBJ1-1, with D possibly being TRBD1 (5 bases). V shed 0 bases and J shed 8 bases, with 10 bases lying between them. The germline V gene encodes CDR1 MNHEY and CDR2 SVGAGI. The CDR3 has 13 residues. In nucleotides, the CDR3 is TGTGCCAGCAGTTACTCCCAGGGAGAAGAAGCTTTCTTT. Encoded protein: CASSYSQGEEAFF.

The rearrangement joins TRBV10-3 to TRBJ2-1, with 12 bases lining up with TRBD2. Germline loops: CDR1 ENHRY, CDR2 SYGVKD. The CDR3 contains 16 residues. V shed 6 bases and J 6 bases; nucleotides not matched to a gene: 9. The CDR3 sequence: CAISGTSGYFSNEQFF. In nucleotides, the CDR3 is TGTGCCATCAGCGGGACTAGCGGGTATTTTAGCAATGAGCAGTTCTTC.

V is TRBV19 and J is TRBJ2-1, with 13 bases aligning to TRBD2. There are 15 residues in the CDR3. The germline gives CDR1 LNHDA, CDR2 SQIVND (reference sequence). V trimming: 5 bases; J trimming: 3 bases; junction bases outside the gene matches: 1. CDR3 DNA sequence: TGTGCCAGTAGTCGACTAGCGGGAGGCTACAATGAGCAGTTCTTC. Translation gives CASSRLAGGYNEQFF.